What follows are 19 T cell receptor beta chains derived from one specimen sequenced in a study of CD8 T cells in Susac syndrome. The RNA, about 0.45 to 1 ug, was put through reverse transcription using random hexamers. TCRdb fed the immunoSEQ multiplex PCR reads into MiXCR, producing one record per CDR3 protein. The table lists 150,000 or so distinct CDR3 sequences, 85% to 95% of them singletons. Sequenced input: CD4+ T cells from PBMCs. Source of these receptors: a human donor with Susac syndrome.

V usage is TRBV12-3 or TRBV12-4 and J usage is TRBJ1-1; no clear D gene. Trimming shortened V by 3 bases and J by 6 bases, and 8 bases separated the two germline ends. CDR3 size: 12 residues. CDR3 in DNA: TGTGCCAGCAGTTTTAGTGGGGCTGAAGCTTTCTTT. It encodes CASSFSGAEAFF.

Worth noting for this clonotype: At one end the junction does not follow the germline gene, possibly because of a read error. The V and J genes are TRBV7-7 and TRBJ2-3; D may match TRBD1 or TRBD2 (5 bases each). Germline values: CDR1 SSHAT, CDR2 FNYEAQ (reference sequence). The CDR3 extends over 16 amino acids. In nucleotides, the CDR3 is TGTGCTAGCAGCCAGCCTAGCAGGGATGGTGGAGATACGCAGTATTTT. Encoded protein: CASSQPSRDGGDTQYF.

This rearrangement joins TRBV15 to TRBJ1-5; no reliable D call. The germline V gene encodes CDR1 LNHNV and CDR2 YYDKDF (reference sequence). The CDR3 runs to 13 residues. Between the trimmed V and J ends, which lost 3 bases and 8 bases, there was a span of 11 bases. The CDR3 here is CATSSGRLKPQHF. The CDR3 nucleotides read TGTGCCACCAGCAGCGGACGGCTAAAGCCCCAGCATTTT. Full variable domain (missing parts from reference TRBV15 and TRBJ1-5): DAMVIQNPRYQVTQFGKPVTLSCSQTLNHNVMYWYQQKSSQAPKLLFHYYDKDFNNEADTPDNFQSRRPNTSFCFLDIRSPGLGDTAMYLCATSSGRLKPQHFGDGTRLSIL.

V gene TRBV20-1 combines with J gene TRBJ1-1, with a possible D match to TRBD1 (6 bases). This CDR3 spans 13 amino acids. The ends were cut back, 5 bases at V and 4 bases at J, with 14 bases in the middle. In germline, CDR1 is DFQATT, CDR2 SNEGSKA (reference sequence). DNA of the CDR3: TGCAGTGCTGACGACAGGTCCGGCACTGAAGCTTTCTTT. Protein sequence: CSADDRSGTEAFF.

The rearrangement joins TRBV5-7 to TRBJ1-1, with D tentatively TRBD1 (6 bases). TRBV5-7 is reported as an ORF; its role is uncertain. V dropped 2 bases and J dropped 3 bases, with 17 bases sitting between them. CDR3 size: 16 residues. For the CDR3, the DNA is TGTGCCAGCAGCTTAAAACAGGGAGGATCAGACACTGAAGCTTTCTTT. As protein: CASSLKQGGSDTEAFF.

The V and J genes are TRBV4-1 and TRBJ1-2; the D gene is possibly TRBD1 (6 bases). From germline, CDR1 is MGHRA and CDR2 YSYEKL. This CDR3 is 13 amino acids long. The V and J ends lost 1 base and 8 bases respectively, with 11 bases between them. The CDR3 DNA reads TGCGCCAGCAGCCAAGTCGGGGGCCAAGGCTACACCTTC. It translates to CASSQVGGQGYTF.

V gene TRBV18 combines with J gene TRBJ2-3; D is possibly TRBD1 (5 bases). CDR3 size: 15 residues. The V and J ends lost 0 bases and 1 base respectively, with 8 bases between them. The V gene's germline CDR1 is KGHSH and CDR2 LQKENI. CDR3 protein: CASSPPGRGTDTQYF. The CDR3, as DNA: TGTGCCAGCTCACCACCTGGCAGGGGCACAGATACGCAGTATTTT.

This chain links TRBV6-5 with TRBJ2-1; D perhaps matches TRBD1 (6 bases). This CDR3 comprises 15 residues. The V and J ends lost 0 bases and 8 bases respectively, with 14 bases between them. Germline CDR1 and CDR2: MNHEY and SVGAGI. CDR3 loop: CASSYSWGRKDEQFF. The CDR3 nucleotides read TGTGCCAGCAGTTACTCGTGGGGGCGGAAGGATGAGCAGTTCTTC.

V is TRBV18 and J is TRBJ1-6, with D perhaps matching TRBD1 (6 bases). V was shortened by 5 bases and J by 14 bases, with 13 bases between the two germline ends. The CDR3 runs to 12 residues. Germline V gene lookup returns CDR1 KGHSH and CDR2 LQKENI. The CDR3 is CASSDGQTTLHF. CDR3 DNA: TGTGCCAGCTCAGACGGACAGACCACCCTCCACTTT.

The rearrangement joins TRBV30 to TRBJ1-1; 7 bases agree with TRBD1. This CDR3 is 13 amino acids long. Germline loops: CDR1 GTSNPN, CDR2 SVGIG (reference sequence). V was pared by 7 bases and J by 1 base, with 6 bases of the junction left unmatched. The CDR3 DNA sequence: TGTGCCTCGACAGGGTCGGGGAACACTGAAGCTTTCTTT. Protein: CASTGSGNTEAFF.

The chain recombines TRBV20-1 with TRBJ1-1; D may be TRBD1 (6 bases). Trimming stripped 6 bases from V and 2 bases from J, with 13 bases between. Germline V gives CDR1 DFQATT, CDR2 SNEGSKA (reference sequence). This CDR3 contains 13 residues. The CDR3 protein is CSALNRVNTEAFF. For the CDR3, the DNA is TGCAGTGCGTTAAACAGGGTTAACACTGAAGCTTTCTTT.

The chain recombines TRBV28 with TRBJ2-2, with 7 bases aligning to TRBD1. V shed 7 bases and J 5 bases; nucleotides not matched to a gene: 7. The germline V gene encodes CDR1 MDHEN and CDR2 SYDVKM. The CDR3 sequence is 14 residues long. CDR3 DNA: TGTGCCAGCATCCGACAGGGAACGACCGGGGAGCTGTTTTTT. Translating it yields CASIRQGTTGELFF.

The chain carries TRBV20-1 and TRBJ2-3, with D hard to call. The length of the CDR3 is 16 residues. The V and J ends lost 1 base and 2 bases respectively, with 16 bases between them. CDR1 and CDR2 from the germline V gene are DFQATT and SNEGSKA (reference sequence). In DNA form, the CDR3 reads TGCAGTGCTAGAGGACGGCCTGATCGGAACACAGATACGCAGTATTTT. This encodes CSARGRPDRNTDTQYF.

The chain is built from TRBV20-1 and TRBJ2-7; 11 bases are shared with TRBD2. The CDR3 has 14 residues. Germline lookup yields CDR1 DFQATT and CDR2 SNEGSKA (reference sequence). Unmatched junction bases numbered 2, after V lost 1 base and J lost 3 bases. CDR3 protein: CSARGLAGSYEQYF. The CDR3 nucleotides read TGCAGTGCTAGAGGACTAGCGGGAAGCTACGAGCAGTACTTC.

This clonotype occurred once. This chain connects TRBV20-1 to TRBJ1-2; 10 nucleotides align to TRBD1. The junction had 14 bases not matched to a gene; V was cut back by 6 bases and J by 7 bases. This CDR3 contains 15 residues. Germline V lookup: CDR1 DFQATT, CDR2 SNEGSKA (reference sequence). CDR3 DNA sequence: TGCAGTGCCCCTGGCGGGGGACAGGGGTTCCGTGGCTACACCTTC. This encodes CSAPGGGQGFRGYTF.

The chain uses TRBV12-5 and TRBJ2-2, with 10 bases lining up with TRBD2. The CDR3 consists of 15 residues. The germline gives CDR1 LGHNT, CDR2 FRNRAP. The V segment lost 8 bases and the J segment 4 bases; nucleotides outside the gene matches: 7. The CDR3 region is CASTSGTSVTGELFF. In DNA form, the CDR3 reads TGTGCTAGTACCTCGGGGACTAGCGTCACCGGGGAGCTGTTTTTT.

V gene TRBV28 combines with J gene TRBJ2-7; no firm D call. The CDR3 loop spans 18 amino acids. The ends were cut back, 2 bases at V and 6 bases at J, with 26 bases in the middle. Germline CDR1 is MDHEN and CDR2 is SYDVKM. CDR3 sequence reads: CASSLGVPLLGDPCEQYF. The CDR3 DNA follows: TGTGCCAGCAGTTTAGGTGTCCCACTTTTAGGAGACCCTTGCGAGCAGTACTTC.

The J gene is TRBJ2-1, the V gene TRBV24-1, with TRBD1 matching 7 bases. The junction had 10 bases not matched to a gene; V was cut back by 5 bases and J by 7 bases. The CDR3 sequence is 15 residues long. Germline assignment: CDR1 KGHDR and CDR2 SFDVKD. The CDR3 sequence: CATSAPVGRGNEQFF. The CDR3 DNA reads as TGTGCCACCAGTGCCCCGGTAGGCAGGGGGAATGAGCAGTTCTTC.

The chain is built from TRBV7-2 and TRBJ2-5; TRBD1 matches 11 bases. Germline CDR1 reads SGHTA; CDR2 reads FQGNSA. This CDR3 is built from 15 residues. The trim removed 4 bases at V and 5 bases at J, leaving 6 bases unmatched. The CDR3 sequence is CASSYGTGGRETQYF. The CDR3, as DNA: TGTGCCAGCAGCTATGGGACAGGGGGTAGGGAGACCCAGTACTTC.